These T cell receptor beta chains were read from a single sample in a study of T cell changes during pregnancy in multiple sclerosis. Sequencing was performed with immunoSEQ multiplex PCR; in TCRdb, only in-frame clones are kept and a portion is missing. The repertoire holds around 30,000 clones, about 90% seen once, with roughly 3.5% in the top ten. The sample was CD8+ T cells from peripheral blood mononuclear cells, taken in the third trimester of pregnancy. The source of these receptors is a female donor with multiple sclerosis, enrolled in a pregnancy study. Both conserved end residues are part of each CDR3. Each record gives: CDR3 DNA, CDR3 protein, D gene, J gene, clone size, V gene. A D gene is named only where the DNA matches it firmly. The size entry is marked missing in some rows and otherwise reads once, few, many or a size class.

DNA: TGTGCCAGCCCCGTCGGGGAGGACCCGAACACCGGGGAGCTGTTTTTT
CDR3: CASPVGEDPNTGELFF
D: -
J: TRBJ2-2
size: -
V: TRBV6-6

DNA: TGTGCCTGGAGTGTAAATTGGGGACAGTTGGCTTTCTTT
CDR3: CAWSVNWGQLAFF
D: TRBD1
J: TRBJ1-1
size: -
V: TRBV30

DNA: TGTGCCAGCAGCTTACGGGCCACTAGTGCCACAGATACGCAGTATTTT
CDR3: CASSLRATSATDTQYF
D: -
J: TRBJ2-3
size: -
V: TRBV7-2

DNA: TGTGCCAGCAGCGTATCGCTAGCGGGGGGGCCTACAGATACGCAGTATTTT
CDR3: CASSVSLAGGPTDTQYF
D: TRBD2
J: TRBJ2-3
size: -
V: TRBV9

DNA: TGCGCCAGCAGCCAAGGGGGGACAGGGAACACTGAAGCTTTCTTT
CDR3: CASSQGGTGNTEAFF
D: TRBD1
J: TRBJ1-1
size: -
V: TRBV4-3

DNA: TGTGCTAGTGGTCCCGGACAGAGACTCAACACCGGGGAGCTGTTTTTT
CDR3: CASGPGQRLNTGELFF
D: -
J: TRBJ2-2
size: -
V: TRBV12-5

DNA: TGTGCCAGCAGCACACTAGCGGGGGGGCACAATGAGCAGTTCTTC
CDR3: CASSTLAGGHNEQFF
D: TRBD2
J: TRBJ2-1
size: once
V: TRBV7-9

DNA: TGTGCCAGCAGCCAAGAAGAGGGGGGACAGGGCCGTGAAAAACTGTTTTTT
CDR3: CASSQEEGGQGREKLFF
D: TRBD1
J: TRBJ1-4
size: large
V: TRBV4-2

DNA: TGTGCCAGCAGTTTCGGACAGAACACTGAAGCTTTCTTT
CDR3: CASSFGQNTEAFF
D: -
J: TRBJ1-1
size: -
V: TRBV27

DNA: TGTGCCAGCAGCCCACTAGCGGGGGGGTACAATGAGCAGTTCTTC
CDR3: CASSPLAGGYNEQFF
D: TRBD2
J: TRBJ2-1
size: -
V: TRBV7-3

DNA: TGTGCCAGCAGCTTACTACAGGGGTACGAGCAGTACTTC
CDR3: CASSLLQGYEQYF
D: TRBD1
J: TRBJ2-7
size: -
V: TRBV7-7

DNA: TGTGCCAGTAGTATTGGCGGGGGTACCTACGAGCAGTACTTC
CDR3: CASSIGGGTYEQYF
D: TRBD2
J: TRBJ2-7
size: once
V: TRBV19